The 2 T cell receptor beta chains reported below all come from one sample, sequenced in a study of blood T cell repertoires in COVID-19. The table came from immunoSEQ multiplex PCR; TCRdb's copy has only in-frame clones and leaves some out. The sample yields around 68,000 clones, roughly 91% seen once. Sequencing was performed on peripheral blood. The source of these receptors is a man aged 50-60 years with active COVID-19.

This CDR3 reads CAWSEKSSSYNSPLHF. The CDR3 DNA follows: TGTGCCTGGAGTGAAAAGTCGAGCTCCTATAATTCACCCCTCCACTTT. The chain carries TRBV30 and TRBJ1-6; D unclear. The V gene lost 1 base and the J gene lost 0 bases, with 10 bases spanning the gap. This CDR3 has 16 residues. Germline V gives CDR1 GTSNPN, CDR2 SVGIG (reference sequence). Filled out from reference TRBV30 and TRBJ1-6, the complete variable domain reads SQTIHQWPATLVQPVGSPLSLECTVEGTSNPNLYWYRQAAGRGLQLLFYSVGIGQISSEVPQNLSASRPQDRQFILSSKKLLLSDSGFYLCAWSEKSSSYNSPLHFGNGTRLTVT.

The chain recombines TRBV7-9 with TRBJ1-6; a possible D gene is TRBD1 (5 bases). Trimming cost V 6 bases and J 6 bases, with 12 bases left between them. The CDR3 spans 14 residues. The germline gives CDR1 SEHNR, CDR2 FQNEAQ (reference sequence). DNA for the CDR3: TGTGCCAGCAGGGGGAGCGGGGCTAATTCACCCCTCCACTTT. This gives the protein CASRGSGANSPLHF.